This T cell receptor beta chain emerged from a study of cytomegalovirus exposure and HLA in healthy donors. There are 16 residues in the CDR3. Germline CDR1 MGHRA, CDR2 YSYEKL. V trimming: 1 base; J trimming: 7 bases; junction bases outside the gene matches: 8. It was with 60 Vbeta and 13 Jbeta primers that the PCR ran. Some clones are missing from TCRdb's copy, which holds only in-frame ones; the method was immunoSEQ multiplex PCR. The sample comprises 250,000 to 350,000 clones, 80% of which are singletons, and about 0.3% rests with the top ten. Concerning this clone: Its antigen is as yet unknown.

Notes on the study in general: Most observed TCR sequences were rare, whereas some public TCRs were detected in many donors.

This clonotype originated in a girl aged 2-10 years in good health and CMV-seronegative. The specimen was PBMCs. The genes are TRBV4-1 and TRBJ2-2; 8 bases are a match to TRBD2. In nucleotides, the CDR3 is TGCGCCAGCAGCCAAGTAACGGGAGGGCCGGTCGGGGAGCTGTTTTTT. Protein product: CASSQVTGGPVGELFF.